The 13 T cell receptor beta chains below were found in one sample sequenced in a study of cytomegalovirus exposure and HLA in healthy donors. Amplification used 60 Vbeta primers and 13 Jbeta primers. The repertoire was sequenced with immunoSEQ multiplex PCR; TCRdb's copy has only in-frame clones and lacks some. The sample carries about 82,000 clones, roughly 80% recorded once. The sample consisted of PBMCs. Receptors were obtained from a woman aged 50 to 65 in good health and CMV-seropositive.

This clone was recorded once. The V call is TRBV5-1, the J call TRBJ2-2, with 7 positions matching TRBD2. The CDR3 has 13 amino acids. The J segment lost 3 bases and the V segment lost 5 bases, leaving 1 base of the junction unmatched. Germline CDR1 reads SGHRS; CDR2 reads YFSETQ. Here the CDR3 reads CASSGGDTGELFF. The CDR3 bases are TGCGCCAGCAGTGGGGGGGACACCGGGGAGCTGTTTTTT.

This chain links TRBV6-5 with TRBJ2-7, with D unclear. The CDR3 spans 10 residues. Trimming pared 9 bases from V and 9 bases from J, leaving 12 bases between. Germline assignment: CDR1 MNHEY and CDR2 SVGAGI. The CDR3 DNA sequence: TGTGCCAGTGGAGACTTAGGGCAGTACTTC. This translates into CASGDLGQYF.

The rearrangement links TRBV6-1 to TRBJ1-1, with unresolved D. Looked up from germline, CDR1 is MNHNS and CDR2 is SASEGT. Deletions cut 0 bases from V and 0 bases from J, with 5 bases between. The CDR3 runs 14 residues. The CDR3 DNA reads TGTGCCAGCAGTGAAGCGGGCCTGAACACTGAAGCTTTCTTT. Translated, it gives CASSEAGLNTEAFF.

The gene calls are TRBV10-2 and TRBJ2-7; 11 bases match TRBD1. Germline V gene sequence: CDR1 WSHSY, CDR2 SAAADI. This CDR3 region has 15 residues. J was trimmed by 8 bases and V by 2 bases; bases with no gene match: 8. The CDR3 DNA follows: TGCGCCAGCAGTGAGCCCGGGACAGGGGGTAGTAAGCAGTACTTC. Protein: CASSEPGTGGSKQYF.

The chain combines TRBV7-8 with TRBJ2-1; 8 nucleotides align to TRBD2. Germline lookup yields CDR1 SGHVS and CDR2 FQNEAQ. J lost 7 bases, V lost 7 bases, and 9 bases had no gene match. The CDR3 consists of 14 residues. The CDR3 is CASTLGSGRNEQFF. CDR3 nucleotides: TGTGCCAGCACCCTCGGGAGCGGGAGAAATGAGCAGTTCTTC.

The chain links TRBV29-1 to TRBJ1-5; a weak D match, TRBD1 (5 bases). Trimming shortened V by 3 bases and J by 3 bases, and 9 bases separated the two germline ends. CDR1 is SQVTM, CDR2 ANQGSEA, per germline. This CDR3 has 13 amino acids. The CDR3 reads CSVDAGPNQPQHF. Here the CDR3 DNA reads TGCAGCGTTGATGCGGGGCCCAATCAGCCCCAGCATTTT.

This clone was counted between two and nine times. The rearrangement links TRBV5-1 to TRBJ1-5; TRBD1 matches 9 bases. The germline V gene has CDR1 SGHRS and CDR2 YFSETQ. The CDR3 is 14 residues long. V shed 3 bases, J shed 5 bases, and the junction held 3 bases outside the gene matches. CDR3 nucleotide sequence: TGCGCCAGCAGCTACGGGGACAGGGATCAGCCCCAGCATTTT. It yields the protein CASSYGDRDQPQHF. Using reference TRBV5-1 and TRBJ1-5 for the parts outside the CDR3, the full variable domain is KAGVTQTPRYLIKTRGQQVTLSCSPISGHRSVSWYQQTPGQGLQFLFEYFSETQRNKGNFPGRFSGRQFSNSRSEMNVSTLELGDSALYLCASSYGDRDQPQHFGDGTRLSIL.

The CDR3 here is CSVDHGQGVFPTGELFF. The CDR3 region has the DNA TGCAGCGTAGACCACGGACAGGGGGTCTTTCCGACCGGGGAGCTGTTTTTT. The chain joins TRBV29-1 to TRBJ2-2; 10 bases fit TRBD1. V lost 6 bases and J lost 5; bases outside the gene matches: 15. Germline V gives CDR1 SQVTM, CDR2 ANQGSEA. There are 17 residues in the CDR3.

The chain joins TRBV27 to TRBJ2-7; 7 nucleotides align to TRBD2. CDR3 size: 13 residues. The trim removed 6 bases at V and 3 bases at J, leaving 5 bases unmatched. Germline V gene sequence: CDR1 MNHEY, CDR2 SMNVEV (reference sequence). Here the CDR3 DNA reads TGTGCCAGCAGGGGACTACGGTTCTACGAGCAGTACTTC. Translating gives CASRGLRFYEQYF.

This rearrangement joins TRBV30 to TRBJ1-6, with 9 bases fitting TRBD1. The ends lost 5 bases at V and 6 bases at J; junction bases unmatched: 5. CDR3 length: 14 residues. In germline, CDR1 is GTSNPN, CDR2 SVGIG (reference sequence). The CDR3 DNA reads as TGTGCCTGGTCCCGGGACAGGGCTAATTCACCCCTCCACTTT. This codes for CAWSRDRANSPLHF.

This clone occurred many times. The rearrangement uses TRBV6-1 and TRBJ2-4, with TRBD2 matching over 11 bases. J lost 3 bases, V lost 4 bases, and 8 bases had no gene match. CDR3 size: 17 residues. CDR1 and CDR2 from the germline V gene are MNHNS and SASEGT. CDR3 residues: CASSVTSGEGGKNIQYF. CDR3 bases: TGTGCCAGCAGTGTGACTAGCGGGGAGGGTGGCAAAAACATTCAGTACTTC.

The chain has TRBV9 and TRBJ2-7; 8 positions agree with TRBD1. CDR3 length: 14 amino acids. The germline V gene encodes CDR1 SGDLS and CDR2 YYNGEE. The ends lost 0 bases at V and 6 bases at J; junction bases unmatched: 5. The CDR3 bases are TGTGCCAGCAGCGTAGAAGGACAGGGTGGCGAGCAGTACTTC. Its protein is CASSVEGQGGEQYF.

The genes are TRBV5-4 and TRBJ1-1, with D possibly matching TRBD1 (5 bases). CDR3 size: 14 residues. The V gene's germline CDR1 is SGHNT and CDR2 YYREEE (reference sequence). Between the trimmed V and J ends, which lost 0 bases and 5 bases, there was a span of 11 bases. The DNA for the CDR3 is TGTGCCAGCAGCTTGGGTCGGGGGAATACTGAAGCTTTCTTT. Its translation: CASSLGRGNTEAFF.